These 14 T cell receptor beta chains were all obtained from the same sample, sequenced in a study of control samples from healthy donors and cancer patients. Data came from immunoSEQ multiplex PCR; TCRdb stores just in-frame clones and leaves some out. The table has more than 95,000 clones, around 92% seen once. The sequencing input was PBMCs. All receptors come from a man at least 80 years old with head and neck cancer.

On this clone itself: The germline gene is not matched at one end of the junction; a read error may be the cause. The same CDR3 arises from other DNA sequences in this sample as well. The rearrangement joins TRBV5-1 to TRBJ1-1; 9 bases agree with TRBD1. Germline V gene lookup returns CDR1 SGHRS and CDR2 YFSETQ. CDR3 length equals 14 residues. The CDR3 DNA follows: TGCGCCAGCAGTTTGGGGGACAGGGTGACTGAAGCTTTCTTT. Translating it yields CASSLGDRVTEAFF.

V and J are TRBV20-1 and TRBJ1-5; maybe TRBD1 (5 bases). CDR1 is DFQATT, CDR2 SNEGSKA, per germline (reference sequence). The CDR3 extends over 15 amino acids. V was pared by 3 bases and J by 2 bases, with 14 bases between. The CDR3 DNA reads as TGCAGTGCTAGTGGTTGGCAGGGTGGCAATCAGCCCCAGCATTTT. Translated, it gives CSASGWQGGNQPQHF.

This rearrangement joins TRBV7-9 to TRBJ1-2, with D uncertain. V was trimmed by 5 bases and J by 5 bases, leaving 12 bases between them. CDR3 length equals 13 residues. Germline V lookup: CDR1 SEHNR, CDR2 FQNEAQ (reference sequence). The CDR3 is CASSGRLVYGYTF. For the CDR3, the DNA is TGTGCCAGCAGCGGCCGGCTGGTTTATGGCTACACCTTC. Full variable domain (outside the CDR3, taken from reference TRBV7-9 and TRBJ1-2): DTGVSQNPRHKITKRGQNVTFRCDPISEHNRLYWYRQTLGQGPEFLTYFQNEAQLEKSRLLSDRFSAERPKGSFSTLEIQRTEQGDSAMYLCASSGRLVYGYTFGSGTRLTVV.

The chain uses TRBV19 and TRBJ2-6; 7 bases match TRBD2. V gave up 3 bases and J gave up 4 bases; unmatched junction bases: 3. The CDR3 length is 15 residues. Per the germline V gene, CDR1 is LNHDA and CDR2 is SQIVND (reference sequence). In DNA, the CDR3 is TGTGCCAGTAGTATCTCCGGGAGGGGGGCCAACGTCCTGACTTTC. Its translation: CASSISGRGANVLTF.

CDR3 sequence: CASSPGRAGVGQPQHF. CDR3 in DNA: TGCGCCAGCAGCCCGGGTCGGGCAGGGGTGGGTCAGCCCCAGCATTTT. This sequence joins TRBV4-3 and TRBJ1-5, with a tentative D call TRBD1 (6 bases). The germline V gene has CDR1 LGHNA and CDR2 YSLEER. V lost 4 bases to trimming and J lost 6 bases, with 19 bases between them. This CDR3 has 16 residues.

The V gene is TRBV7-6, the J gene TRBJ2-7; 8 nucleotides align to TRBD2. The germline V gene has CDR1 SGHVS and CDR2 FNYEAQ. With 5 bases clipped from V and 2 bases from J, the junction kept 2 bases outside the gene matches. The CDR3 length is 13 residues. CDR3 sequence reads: CASSPGGPYEQYF. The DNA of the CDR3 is TGTGCCAGCAGCCCGGGGGGGCCCTACGAGCAGTACTTC.

The CDR3 DNA is TGTGCCGGCACCGACAGACAGGGGCTGGGTGGCTACACCTTC. Encoded protein: CAGTDRQGLGGYTF. V usage is TRBV6-5 and J usage is TRBJ1-2; 8 bases align to TRBD1. The CDR3 is made up of 14 amino acids. Germline V lookup: CDR1 MNHEY, CDR2 SVGAGI. V shed 11 bases and J 7 bases; nucleotides not matched to a gene: 15.

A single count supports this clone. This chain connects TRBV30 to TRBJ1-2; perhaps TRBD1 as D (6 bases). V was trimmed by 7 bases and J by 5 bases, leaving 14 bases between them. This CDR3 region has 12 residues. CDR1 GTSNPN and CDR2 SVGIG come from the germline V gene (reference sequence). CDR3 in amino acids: CAYSGTTYGYTF. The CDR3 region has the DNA TGTGCCTATTCCGGGACAACGTATGGCTACACCTTC.

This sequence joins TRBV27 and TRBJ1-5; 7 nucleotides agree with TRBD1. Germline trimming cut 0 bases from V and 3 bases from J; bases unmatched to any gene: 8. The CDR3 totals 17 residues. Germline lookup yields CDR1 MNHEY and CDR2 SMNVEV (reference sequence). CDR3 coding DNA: TGTGCCAGCAGTTTATCGATGAAGGGGGCGGTCAATCAGCCCCAGCATTTT. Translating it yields CASSLSMKGAVNQPQHF.

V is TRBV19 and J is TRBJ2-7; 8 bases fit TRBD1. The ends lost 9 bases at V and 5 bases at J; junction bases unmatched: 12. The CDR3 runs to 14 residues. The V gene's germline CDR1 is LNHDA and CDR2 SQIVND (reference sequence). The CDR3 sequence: CASEGRDRLHEQYF. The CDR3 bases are TGTGCCAGCGAAGGTCGGGACAGGTTACACGAGCAGTACTTC.

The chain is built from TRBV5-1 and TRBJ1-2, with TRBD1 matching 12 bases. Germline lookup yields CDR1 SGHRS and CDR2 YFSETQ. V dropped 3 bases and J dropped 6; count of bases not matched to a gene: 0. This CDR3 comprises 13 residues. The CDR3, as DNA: TGCGCCAGCAGCTGGGACAGGGGGCATGGCTACACCTTC. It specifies CASSWDRGHGYTF. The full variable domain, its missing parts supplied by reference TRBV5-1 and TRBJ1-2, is KAGVTQTPRYLIKTRGQQVTLSCSPISGHRSVSWYQQTPGQGLQFLFEYFSETQRNKGNFPGRFSGRQFSNSRSEMNVSTLELGDSALYLCASSWDRGHGYTFGSGTRLTVV.

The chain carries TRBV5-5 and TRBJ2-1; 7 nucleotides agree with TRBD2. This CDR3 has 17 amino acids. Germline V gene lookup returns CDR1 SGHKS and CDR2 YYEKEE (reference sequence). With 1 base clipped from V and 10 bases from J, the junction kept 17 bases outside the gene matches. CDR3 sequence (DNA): TGTGCCAGCAGCTTGTATCATTTATCGGGAGGAAGGGCCGAGCAGTTCTTC. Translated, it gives CASSLYHLSGGRAEQFF.

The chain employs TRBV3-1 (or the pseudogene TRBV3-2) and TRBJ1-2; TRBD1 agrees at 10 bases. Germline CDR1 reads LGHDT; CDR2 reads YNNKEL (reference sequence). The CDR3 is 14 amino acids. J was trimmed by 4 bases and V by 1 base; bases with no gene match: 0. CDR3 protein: CASSQGDRGYGYTF. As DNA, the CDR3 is TGTGCCAGCAGCCAAGGGGACAGGGGCTATGGCTACACCTTC.

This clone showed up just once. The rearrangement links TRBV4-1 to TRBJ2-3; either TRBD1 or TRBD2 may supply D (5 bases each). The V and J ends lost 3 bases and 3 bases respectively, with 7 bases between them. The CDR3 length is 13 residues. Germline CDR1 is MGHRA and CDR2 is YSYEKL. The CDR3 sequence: CASSQGRTDTQYF. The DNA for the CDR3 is TGCGCCAGCAGCCAGGGACGGACAGATACGCAGTATTTT.